The table lists the clone carrying this TCR beta chain with many counts. TCR beta CDR3 amplification used RNA transcripts. The authors performed first-round RT-PCR with HTBI primers and then a second-round multiplex PCR. TCRdb processed the multiplex PCR reads anew with MiXCR; each CDR3 protein has one entry. The repertoire holds a few hundred thousand distinct CDR3 sequences, approximately 16% seen once, with 1.6% in the top ten. V was clipped by 6 bases and J by 4 bases, with 15 bases between them. Germline values: CDR1 MNHEY, CDR2 SVGAGI. The CDR3 has 14 residues. The sample comes from a study of Graves' ophthalmopathy and Graves' hyperthyroidism.

This sequence originates from a woman aged 18 to 35 with Graves' ophthalmopathy. Sequencing was carried out using peripheral blood. V and J are TRBV6-5 and TRBJ1-2; maybe TRBD1 (5 bases). The CDR3: CASSRSAGFYGYTF. Written as DNA, the CDR3 is TGTGCCAGCAGCCGATCCGCAGGGTTCTATGGCTACACCTTC.